The next 20 T cell receptor beta chains were all read from a single sample in a study of monozygotic twins with inflammatory bowel disease. Each CDR3 protein gets one entry in TCRdb, which reprocessed the 5' RACE reads and gives no DNA. The sample includes more than 350,000 distinct CDR3 sequences. Source material: blood. All receptors come from a human donor with ulcerative colitis or Crohn's disease, or a healthy co-twin of an affected twin (not recorded which).

The chain is built from TRBV20-1 and TRBJ2-1; as DNA is missing, the TRBD1 call by TCRdb cannot be tested. The CDR3 is made up of 15 amino acids. The germline V gene has CDR1 DFQATT and CDR2 SNEGSKA (reference sequence). Here the CDR3 reads CSARPRGTLKDEQFF.

The J gene is TRBJ1-6, the V gene TRBV9. Per the germline V gene, CDR1 is SGDLS and CDR2 is YYNGEE. The CDR3 covers 15 residues. The CDR3 protein is CASSAGPQGSSPLHF.

CDR3 sequence: CASSQDFIGAAEAFF. The genes are TRBV3-1 and TRBJ1-1; TCRdb gives TRBD1 as the D gene, but with no DNA this cannot be confirmed. CDR3 size: 15 residues. Looked up from germline, CDR1 is LGHDT and CDR2 is YNNKEL (reference sequence).

This chain links TRBV12-3 or TRBV12-4 with TRBJ2-1; TCRdb's D call of TRBD1 is untestable without DNA. This CDR3 region has 15 residues. CDR3 loop: CASSLRDPDYNEQFF.

The J gene is TRBJ1-2, the V gene TRBV12-3 or TRBV12-4. The CDR3 length is 14 residues. CDR3 sequence reads: CASSLSGRYYGYTF.

This chain connects TRBV9 to TRBJ1-1. CDR1 and CDR2 from the germline V gene are SGDLS and YYNGEE. There are 13 residues in the CDR3. CDR3 amino acids: CASSVAMNTEAFF.

The gene calls are TRBV11-2 and TRBJ2-7; the TCRdb D gene call, TRBD2, has no DNA to confirm it. Germline V gene lookup returns CDR1 SGHAT and CDR2 FQNNGV. The CDR3 is made up of 16 amino acids. CDR3 loop: CASSSWTSGSSYEQYF. Variable domain in full (rest from reference TRBV11-2 and TRBJ2-7): EAGVAQSPRYKIIEKRQSVAFWCNPISGHATLYWYQQILGQGPKLLIQFQNNGVVDDSQLPKDRFSAERLKGVDSTLKIQPAKLEDSAVYLCASSSWTSGSSYEQYFGPGTRLTVT.

The chain links TRBV6-1 to TRBJ1-3. Germline V lookup: CDR1 MNHNS, CDR2 SASEGT. The CDR3 extends over 17 amino acids. CDR3 sequence reads: CASSRDSGSYSGNTIYF.

V is TRBV6-1 and J is TRBJ2-3; lacking DNA, the TRBD1 call made by TCRdb goes unchecked. This CDR3 spans 14 amino acids. Per the germline V gene, CDR1 is MNHNS and CDR2 is SASEGT. The CDR3 sequence: CASRGAGYPDTQYF.

The chain employs TRBV5-1 and TRBJ1-6; TCRdb picks TRBD1, but there is no DNA to check that call. Germline V gene sequence: CDR1 SGHRS, CDR2 YFSETQ. The CDR3 sequence is 13 residues long. CDR3 amino acids: CASRPHEESPLHF.

The J gene is TRBJ2-3, the V gene TRBV3-1. There are 13 residues in the CDR3. Germline V gene sequence: CDR1 LGHDT, CDR2 YNNKEL (reference sequence). The CDR3 loop is CASSPDDLSTQYF.

V usage is TRBV9 and J usage is TRBJ2-3; the D gene TCRdb calls, TRBD2, cannot be checked with no DNA. The V gene's germline CDR1 is SGDLS and CDR2 YYNGEE. The CDR3 spans 18 residues. The CDR3 here is CASSVGRGLADITDTQYF.

The V gene is TRBV5-1, the J gene TRBJ1-2; the TCRdb D gene call, TRBD1, has no DNA to confirm it. Germline V gene sequence: CDR1 SGHRS, CDR2 YFSETQ. CDR3 length: 13 residues. This chain's CDR3 is CASSFGGPDGYTF.

The chain is built from TRBV28 and TRBJ2-1; TCRdb selects TRBD2, and the lack of DNA leaves this call unchecked. The CDR3 runs 15 residues. Germline CDR1 is MDHEN and CDR2 is SYDVKM. CDR3: CASSSPGLAGGSRFF.

This chain uses TRBV29-1 with TRBJ1-4; the TRBD1 assignment by TCRdb is unverifiable without DNA. This CDR3 region has 13 residues. Germline assignment: CDR1 SQVTM and CDR2 ANQGSEA. The CDR3 sequence: CSVKGQGGEKLFF.

The CDR3 sequence is CASTSPGDGNYGYTF. The genes are TRBV6-1 and TRBJ1-2; TCRdb's assignment of TRBD1 cannot be checked, as there is no DNA. The CDR3 totals 15 residues. Germline CDR1 and CDR2: MNHNS and SASEGT.

The chain employs TRBV10-3 and TRBJ1-1; TCRdb outputs TRBD1, but without DNA this stays unchecked. Looked up from germline, CDR1 is ENHRY and CDR2 is SYGVKD. The CDR3 sequence is 14 residues long. CDR3 amino acids: CAISELAQNTEAFF.

This sequence joins TRBV5-1 and TRBJ2-7; absent DNA, TCRdb's TRBD1 call cannot be checked. The CDR3 sequence is 14 residues long. Germline values: CDR1 SGHRS, CDR2 YFSETQ. This CDR3 is CASSLMQGAYEQYF.

The chain joins TRBV7-8 to TRBJ2-1; no DNA is available, so the TRBD2 call from TCRdb remains unchecked. The germline V gene encodes CDR1 SGHVS and CDR2 FQNEAQ. The CDR3 is made up of 12 amino acids. The CDR3 reads CASSRGKDEQFF. The variable domain in full, completed from reference TRBV7-8 and TRBJ2-1, reads GAGVSQSPRYKVAKRGQDVALRCDPISGHVSLFWYQQALGQGPEFLTYFQNEAQLDKSGLPSDRFFAERPEGSVSTLKIQRTQQEDSAVYLCASSRGKDEQFFGPGTRLTVL.

The gene calls are TRBV5-1 and TRBJ2-7; the D gene TCRdb calls, TRBD1, cannot be checked with no DNA. The CDR3 has 15 amino acids. In germline, CDR1 is SGHRS, CDR2 YFSETQ. CDR3 sequence: CASSSGTGISYEQYF.